This TCR beta chain was sequenced for a study of technical replicates of blood from several donors. This clone has more than one count but fewer than ten. V lost 2 bases and J 3 bases, leaving 4 bases between the germline ends. Germline values: CDR1 SNHLY, CDR2 FYNNEI. The CDR3 is 12 residues long. Repertoires were generated with immunoSEQ multiplex PCR, while TCRdb's copy carries only in-frame clones and drops some. The table lists 55,000 to 75,000 clones, about 90% of them singletons. This TCR came from a human donor in good health. Sequenced sample: T cells isolated from PBMCs. The chain uses TRBV2 and TRBJ1-1; D remains ambiguous. CDR3 protein: CASSEYYTEAFF. The CDR3, as DNA: TGTGCCAGCAGTGAATACTACACTGAAGCTTTCTTT.